The rows below give T cell receptor beta chains drawn from one sample of a study of cytomegalovirus exposure and HLA in healthy donors. Method: immunoSEQ multiplex PCR; TCRdb's copy keeps in-frame clones and lacks some. This sample's table reports approximately 190,000 clones. The sequencing sample was made of PBMCs. The receptors originated from a boy between 10 and 17 years old in good health and CMV-seronegative. CDR3s include the opening cysteine and the closing phenylalanine or tryptophan. D genes are given only for firm matches.

V	J	D	CDR3	DNA
TRBV4-1	TRBJ2-2	NA	CASSLAGGRTGELFF	TGCGCCAGCAGCCTGGCCGGGGGGCGCACCGGGGAGCTGTTTTTT
TRBV29-1	TRBJ1-2	TRBD1	CSVSRIRQGAGDGYTF	TGCAGCGTTTCCCGAATCAGACAGGGGGCGGGTGATGGCTACACCTTC
TRBV9	TRBJ2-3	TRBD1	CASSGWTGGITDTQYF	TGTGCCAGCAGCGGTTGGACAGGGGGTATCACAGATACGCAGTATTTT
TRBV6-5	TRBJ2-5	TRBD2	CASSKTGGAGETQYF	TGTGCCAGCAGTAAAACCGGGGGGGCGGGAGAGACCCAGTACTTC
TRBV11-3	TRBJ2-7	TRBD2	CASSSGRLAGEQYF	TGTGCCAGCAGCTCGGGACGGCTAGCGGGGGAGCAGTACTTC
TRBV7-3	TRBJ2-7	NA	CASSYDRGYEQYF	TGTGCCAGCAGCTACGACCGGGGCTACGAGCAGTACTTC
TRBV5-1	TRBJ1-2	NA	CASSRQGEGYTF	TGCGCCAGCAGCCGGCAGGGTGAGGGCTACACCTTC
TRBV6-4	TRBJ1-3	NA	CASSPQGQFLGNTIYF	TGTGCCAGCAGCCCACAGGGCCAGTTTCTCGGAAACACCATATATTTT
TRBV6-1	TRBJ2-7	NA	CASTQSPYEQYF	TGTGCCAGCACCCAATCCCCCTACGAGCAGTACTTC
TRBV28	TRBJ2-1	TRBD1	CASSEGQGKNNEQFF	TGTGCCAGCAGTGAGGGACAGGGGAAGAATAATGAGCAGTTCTTC
TRBV5-4	TRBJ1-2	TRBD1	CASSFGQGVIYGYTF	TGTGCCAGCAGCTTCGGACAGGGTGTCATCTATGGCTACACCTTC
TRBV27	TRBJ1-1	TRBD1	CASSLDRAEAFF	TGTGCCAGCAGTTTGGACAGGGCTGAAGCTTTCTTT
TRBV9	TRBJ2-2	TRBD2	CASSVWWSSGTGELFF	TGTGCCAGCAGCGTTTGGTGGTCTAGCGGGACCGGGGAGCTGTTTTTT
TRBV5-1	TRBJ2-3	NA	CASSLVASTDTQYF	TGCGCCAGCAGCTTGGTGGCTAGCACAGATACGCAGTATTTT
TRBV4-1	TRBJ2-5	NA	CASSQVQLETQYF	TGCGCCAGCAGCCAAGTTCAGTTAGAGACCCAGTACTTC
TRBV29-1	TRBJ1-1	NA	CSVVSRTANTEAFF	TGCAGCGTTGTATCCAGGACAGCGAACACTGAAGCTTTCTTT
TRBV7-9	TRBJ2-1	TRBD2	CASSLGLAGYNEQFF	TGTGCCAGCAGCTTGGGGCTAGCGGGGTATAATGAGCAGTTCTTC